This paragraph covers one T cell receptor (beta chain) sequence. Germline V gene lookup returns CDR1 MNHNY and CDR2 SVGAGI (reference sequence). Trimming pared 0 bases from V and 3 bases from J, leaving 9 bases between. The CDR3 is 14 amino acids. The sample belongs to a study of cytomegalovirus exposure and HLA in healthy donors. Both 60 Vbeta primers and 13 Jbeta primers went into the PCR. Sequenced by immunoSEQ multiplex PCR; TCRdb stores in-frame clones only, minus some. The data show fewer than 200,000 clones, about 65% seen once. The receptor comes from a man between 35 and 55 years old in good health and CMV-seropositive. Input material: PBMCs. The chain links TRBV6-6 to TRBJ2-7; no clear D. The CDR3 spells CASSYSSLLYEQYF. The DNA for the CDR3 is TGTGCCAGCAGTTACTCGAGCCTACTCTACGAGCAGTACTTC.